This T cell receptor (beta chain) is drawn from a study of blood T cells in healthy people across ages. Study-level points and caveats: Compared with aged donors, long-lived donors showed fewer expanded clones, suggesting selection.

Next came a second PCR, run for about 7 to 12 cycles, which used a sample-barcoded 5' primer along with a J-beta primer mix. From the 5' RACE reads, TCRdb called clonotypes with MiXCR, one entry per CDR3 protein. The data hold around 800,000 distinct CDR3 sequences, with 35% to 60% observed a single time. This clonotype was detected a few times. As yet, its antigen is unknown. The clonotype was recovered from a man of 80 years or more in good health. Sequencing input: blood.

The CDR3 coding sequence is TGCGCCAGCAGCTTGGGGGCCTCAGCCGGGTGGGGCAATGAGCAGTTCTTC. Translated: CASSLGASAGWGNEQFF. This chain links TRBV5-1 with TRBJ2-1; unclear D gene. Trimming took 0 bases from V and 6 from J, leaving 19 bases between them. Per the germline V gene, CDR1 is SGHRS and CDR2 is YFSETQ. The CDR3 is made up of 17 amino acids.